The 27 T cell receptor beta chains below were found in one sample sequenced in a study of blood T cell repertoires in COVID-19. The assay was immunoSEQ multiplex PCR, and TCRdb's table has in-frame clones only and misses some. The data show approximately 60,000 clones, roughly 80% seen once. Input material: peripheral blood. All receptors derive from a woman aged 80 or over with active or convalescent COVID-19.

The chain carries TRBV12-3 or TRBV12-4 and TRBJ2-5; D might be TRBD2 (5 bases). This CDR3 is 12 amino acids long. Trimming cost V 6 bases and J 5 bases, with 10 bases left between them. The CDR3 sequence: CASSGLRETQYF. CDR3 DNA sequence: TGTGCCAGCAGCGGACTGAGGGAGACCCAGTACTTC.

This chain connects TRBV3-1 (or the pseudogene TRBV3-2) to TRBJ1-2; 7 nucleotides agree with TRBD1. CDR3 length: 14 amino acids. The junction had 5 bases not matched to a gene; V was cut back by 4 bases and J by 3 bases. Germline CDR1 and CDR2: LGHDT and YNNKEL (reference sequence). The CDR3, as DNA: TGTGCCAGCAGCCCTGGTACAGGGGACTATGGCTACACCTTC. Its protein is CASSPGTGDYGYTF.

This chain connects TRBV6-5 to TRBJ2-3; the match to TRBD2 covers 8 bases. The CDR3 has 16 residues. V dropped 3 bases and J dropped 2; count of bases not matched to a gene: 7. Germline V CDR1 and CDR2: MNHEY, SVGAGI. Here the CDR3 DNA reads TGTGCCAGCAGTTATGGGTCTAGCGGGCACACAGATACGCAGTATTTT. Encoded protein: CASSYGSSGHTDTQYF.

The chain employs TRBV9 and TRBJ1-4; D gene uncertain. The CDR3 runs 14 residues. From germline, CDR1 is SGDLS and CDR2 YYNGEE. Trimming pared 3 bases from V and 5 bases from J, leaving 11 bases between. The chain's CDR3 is CASSATTYNEKLFF. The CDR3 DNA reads TGTGCCAGCAGCGCGACTACTTACAATGAAAAACTGTTTTTT. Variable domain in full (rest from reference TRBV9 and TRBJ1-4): DSGVTQTPKHLITATGQRVTLRCSPRSGDLSVYWYQQSLDQGLQFLIQYYNGEERAKGNILERFSAQQFPDLHSELNLSSLELGDSALYFCASSATTYNEKLFFGSGTQLSVL.

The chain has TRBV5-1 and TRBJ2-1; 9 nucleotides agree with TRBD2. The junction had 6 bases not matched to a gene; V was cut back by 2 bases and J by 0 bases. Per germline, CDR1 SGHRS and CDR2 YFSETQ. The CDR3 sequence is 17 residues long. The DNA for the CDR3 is TGCGCCAGCAGCTTTGGGACTAGCTCTTTCTCCTACAATGAGCAGTTCTTC. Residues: CASSFGTSSFSYNEQFF.

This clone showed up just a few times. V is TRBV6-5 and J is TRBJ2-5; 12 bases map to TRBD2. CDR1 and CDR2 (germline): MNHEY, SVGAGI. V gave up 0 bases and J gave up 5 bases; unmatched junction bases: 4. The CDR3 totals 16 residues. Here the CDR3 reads CASSYSLAGGQETQYF. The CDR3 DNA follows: TGTGCCAGCAGTTACTCCCTAGCGGGGGGGCAGGAGACCCAGTACTTC.

The CDR3 DNA is TGCGCCAGCAGCGCAGGGACTAGCGCTAACCAAGAGACCCAGTACTTC. Translation gives CASSAGTSANQETQYF. The V call is TRBV5-1, the J call TRBJ2-5; 10 nucleotides align to TRBD2. V lost 4 bases, J lost 0 bases, and 6 bases stayed unmatched. CDR1 and CDR2 from the germline V gene are SGHRS and YFSETQ. The CDR3 covers 16 residues.

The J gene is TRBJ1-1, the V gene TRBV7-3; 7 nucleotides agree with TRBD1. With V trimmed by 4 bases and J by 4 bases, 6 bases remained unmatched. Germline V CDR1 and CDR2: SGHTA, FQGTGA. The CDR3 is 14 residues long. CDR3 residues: CASSSTGASTEAFF. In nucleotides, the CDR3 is TGTGCCAGCAGCTCTACAGGGGCGTCCACTGAAGCTTTCTTT.

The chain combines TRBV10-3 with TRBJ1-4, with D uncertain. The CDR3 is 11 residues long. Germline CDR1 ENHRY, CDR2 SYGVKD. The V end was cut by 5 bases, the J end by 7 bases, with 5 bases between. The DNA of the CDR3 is TGTGCCATCAGTTCTACTGAAAAACTGTTTTTT. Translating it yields CAISSTEKLFF.

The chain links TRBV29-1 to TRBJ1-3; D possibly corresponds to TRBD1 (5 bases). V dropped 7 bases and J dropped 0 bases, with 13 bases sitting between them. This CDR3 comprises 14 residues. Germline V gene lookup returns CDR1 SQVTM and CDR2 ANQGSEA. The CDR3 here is CSASDTVSGNTIYF. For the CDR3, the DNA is TGCAGCGCTTCGGACACAGTCTCTGGAAACACCATATATTTT.

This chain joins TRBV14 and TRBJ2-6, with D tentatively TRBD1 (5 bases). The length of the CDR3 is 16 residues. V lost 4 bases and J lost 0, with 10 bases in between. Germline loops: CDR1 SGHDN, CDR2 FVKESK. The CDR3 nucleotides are TGTGCCAGCAGCCGTCTCAGGGTCTCTGGGGCCAACGTCCTGACTTTC. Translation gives CASSRLRVSGANVLTF. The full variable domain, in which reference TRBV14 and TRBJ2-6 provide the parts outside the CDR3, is EAGVTQFPSHSVIEKGQTVTLRCDPISGHDNLYWYRRVMGKEIKFLLHFVKESKQDESGMPNNRFLAERTGGTYSTLKVQPAELEDSGVYFCASSRLRVSGANVLTFGAGSRLTVL.

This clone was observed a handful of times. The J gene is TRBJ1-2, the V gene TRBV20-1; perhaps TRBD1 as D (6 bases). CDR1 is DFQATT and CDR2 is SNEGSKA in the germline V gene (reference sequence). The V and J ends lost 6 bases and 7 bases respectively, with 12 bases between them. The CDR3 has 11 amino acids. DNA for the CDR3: TGCAGTGCCACGGACAGTATTGGCTACACCTTC. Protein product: CSATDSIGYTF.

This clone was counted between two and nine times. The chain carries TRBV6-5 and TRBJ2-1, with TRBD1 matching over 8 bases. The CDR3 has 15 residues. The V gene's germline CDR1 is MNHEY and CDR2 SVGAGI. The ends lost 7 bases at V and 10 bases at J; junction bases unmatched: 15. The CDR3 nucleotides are TGTGCCAGCATGCTGGACAGGGCGGGCTTTTCCGAGCAGTTCTTC. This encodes CASMLDRAGFSEQFF.

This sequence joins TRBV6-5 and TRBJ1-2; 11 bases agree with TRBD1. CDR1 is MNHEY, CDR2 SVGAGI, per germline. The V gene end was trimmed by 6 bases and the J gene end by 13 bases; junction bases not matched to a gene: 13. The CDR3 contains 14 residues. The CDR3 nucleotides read TGTGCCAGCAGAGGACAGGGGGCCCTTCCAGCTATCACCTTC. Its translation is CASRGQGALPAITF.

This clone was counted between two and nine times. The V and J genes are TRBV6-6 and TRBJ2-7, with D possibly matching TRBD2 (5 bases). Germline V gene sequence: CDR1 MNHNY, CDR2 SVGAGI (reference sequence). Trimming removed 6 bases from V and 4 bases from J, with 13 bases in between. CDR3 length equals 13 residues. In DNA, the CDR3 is TGTGCCAGCAGCTTCTCTAGGGAGTACGAGCAGTACTTC. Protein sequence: CASSFSREYEQYF.

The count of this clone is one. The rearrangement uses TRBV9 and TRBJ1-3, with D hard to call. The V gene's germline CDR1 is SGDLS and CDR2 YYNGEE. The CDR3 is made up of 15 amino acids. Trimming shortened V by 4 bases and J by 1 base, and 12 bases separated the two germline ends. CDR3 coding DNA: TGTGCCAGCAGCCCCATCCCCGGGTCTGGAAACACCATATATTTT. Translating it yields CASSPIPGSGNTIYF.

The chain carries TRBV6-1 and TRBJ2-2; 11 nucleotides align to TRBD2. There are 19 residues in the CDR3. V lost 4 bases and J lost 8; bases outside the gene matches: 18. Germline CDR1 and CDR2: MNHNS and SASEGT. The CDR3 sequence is CASSGRAIWTSGPGGELFF. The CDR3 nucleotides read TGTGCCAGCAGTGGCCGGGCCATTTGGACTAGCGGGCCGGGGGGGGAGCTGTTTTTT.

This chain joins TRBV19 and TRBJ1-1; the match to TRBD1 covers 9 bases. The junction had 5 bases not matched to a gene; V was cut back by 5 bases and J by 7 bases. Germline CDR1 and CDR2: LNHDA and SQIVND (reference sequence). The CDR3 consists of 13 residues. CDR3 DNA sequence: TGTGCCAGTAGTCGGGACAGGGACTTTGAAGCTTTCTTT. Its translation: CASSRDRDFEAFF.

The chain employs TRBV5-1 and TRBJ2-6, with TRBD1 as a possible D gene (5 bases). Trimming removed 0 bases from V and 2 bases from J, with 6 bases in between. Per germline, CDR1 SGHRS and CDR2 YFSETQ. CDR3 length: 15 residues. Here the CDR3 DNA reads TGCGCCAGCAGCTTGGCAGGGACTGGGGCCAACGTCCTGACTTTC. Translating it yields CASSLAGTGANVLTF.

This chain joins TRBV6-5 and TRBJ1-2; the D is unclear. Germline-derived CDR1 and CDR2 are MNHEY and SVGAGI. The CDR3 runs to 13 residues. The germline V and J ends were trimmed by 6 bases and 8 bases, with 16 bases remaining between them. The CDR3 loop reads CASSPTPWEGYTF. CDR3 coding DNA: TGTGCCAGCAGCCCGACGCCCTGGGAGGGCTACACCTTC.

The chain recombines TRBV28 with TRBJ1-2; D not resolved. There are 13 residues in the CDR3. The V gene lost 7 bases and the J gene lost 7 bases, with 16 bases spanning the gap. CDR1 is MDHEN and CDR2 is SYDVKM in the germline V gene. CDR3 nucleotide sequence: TGTGCCAGCATACCTGGAGGGCTAGGTGGCTACACCTTC. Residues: CASIPGGLGGYTF.

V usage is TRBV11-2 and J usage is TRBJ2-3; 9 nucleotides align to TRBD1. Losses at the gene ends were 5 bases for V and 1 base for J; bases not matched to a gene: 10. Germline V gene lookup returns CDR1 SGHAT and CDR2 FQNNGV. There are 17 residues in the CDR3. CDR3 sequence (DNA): TGTGCCAGCAGCGGACAACAGGGGGCCAGGGGCACAGATACGCAGTATTTT. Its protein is CASSGQQGARGTDTQYF.

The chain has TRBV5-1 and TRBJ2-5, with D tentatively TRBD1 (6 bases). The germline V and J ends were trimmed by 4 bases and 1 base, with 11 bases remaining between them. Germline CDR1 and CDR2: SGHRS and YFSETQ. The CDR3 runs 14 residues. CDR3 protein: CASSPGQTQETQYF. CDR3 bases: TGCGCCAGCAGCCCCGGACAGACCCAAGAGACCCAGTACTTC.

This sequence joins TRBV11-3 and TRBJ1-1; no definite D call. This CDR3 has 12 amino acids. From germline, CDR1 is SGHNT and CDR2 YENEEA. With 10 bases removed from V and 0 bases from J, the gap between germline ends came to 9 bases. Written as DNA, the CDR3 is TGTGCCACCGGCAGGATGAACACTGAAGCTTTCTTT. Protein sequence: CATGRMNTEAFF.

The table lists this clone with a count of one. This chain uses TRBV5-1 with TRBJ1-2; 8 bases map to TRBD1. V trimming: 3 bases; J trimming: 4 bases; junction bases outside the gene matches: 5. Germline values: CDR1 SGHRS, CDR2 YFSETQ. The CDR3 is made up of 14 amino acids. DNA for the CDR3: TGCGCCAGCAGCTCCCGGACAGGGAGCTATGGCTACACCTTC. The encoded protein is CASSSRTGSYGYTF.

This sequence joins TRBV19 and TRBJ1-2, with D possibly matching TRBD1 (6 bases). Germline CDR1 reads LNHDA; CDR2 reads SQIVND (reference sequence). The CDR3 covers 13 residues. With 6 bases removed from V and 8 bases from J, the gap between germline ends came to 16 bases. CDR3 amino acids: CASSRRTGPGYTF. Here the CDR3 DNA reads TGTGCCAGTAGCCGTCGTACAGGGCCCGGCTACACCTTC. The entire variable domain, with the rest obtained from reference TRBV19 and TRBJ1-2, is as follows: DGGITQSPKYLFRKEGQNVTLSCEQNLNHDAMYWYRQDPGQGLRLIYYSQIVNDFQKGDIAEGYSVSREKKESFPLTVTSAQKNPTAFYLCASSRRTGPGYTFGSGTRLTVV.

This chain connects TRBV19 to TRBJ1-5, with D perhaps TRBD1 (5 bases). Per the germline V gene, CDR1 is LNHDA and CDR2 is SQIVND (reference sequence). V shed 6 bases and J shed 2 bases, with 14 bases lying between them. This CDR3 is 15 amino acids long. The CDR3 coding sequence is TGTGCCAGTAGCCGGGACCCGGGAGGCAATCAGCCCCAGCATTTT. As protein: CASSRDPGGNQPQHF.